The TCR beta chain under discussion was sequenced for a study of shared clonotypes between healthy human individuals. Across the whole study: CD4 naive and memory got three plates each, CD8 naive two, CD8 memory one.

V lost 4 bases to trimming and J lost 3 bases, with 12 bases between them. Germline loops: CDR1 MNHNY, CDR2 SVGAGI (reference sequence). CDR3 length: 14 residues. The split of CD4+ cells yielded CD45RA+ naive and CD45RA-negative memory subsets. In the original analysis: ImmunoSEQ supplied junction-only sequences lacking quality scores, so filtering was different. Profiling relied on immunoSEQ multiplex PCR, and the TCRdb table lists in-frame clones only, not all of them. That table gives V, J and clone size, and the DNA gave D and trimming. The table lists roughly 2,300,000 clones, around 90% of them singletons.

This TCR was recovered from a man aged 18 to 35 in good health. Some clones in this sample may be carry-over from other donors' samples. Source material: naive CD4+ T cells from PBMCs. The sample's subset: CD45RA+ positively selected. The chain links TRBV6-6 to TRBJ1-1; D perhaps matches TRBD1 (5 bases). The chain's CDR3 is CASSFQGKDTEAFF. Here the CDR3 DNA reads TGTGCCAGCAGTTTCCAGGGAAAGGACACTGAAGCTTTCTTT.